This T cell receptor beta chain derives from a study of blood T cell repertoires in COVID-19. As for the study in general: Acute-phase and convalescent COVID-19 samples originated in the United States, Italy and Spain. PBMCs, B-cell-depleted T cells, or T cells were the source of the cDNA or gDNA that made up the material.

The V end lost 4 bases, the J end lost 3 bases, and 15 bases lay between the germline ends. Germline CDR1 GTSNPN, CDR2 SVGIG (reference sequence). The CDR3 runs 14 residues. Authors' processing steps: Amplification from reference gene primers served as the basis for estimated nucleated cell counts. Assay used: immunoSEQ multiplex PCR; TCRdb lists only in-frame clones, some missing. Clone size and V and J calls were adopted from that table, with D and trimming inferred from the DNA. The sample lists 45,000 to 60,000 clones; approximately 84% were seen once. V gene TRBV30 combines with J gene TRBJ2-5; D is possibly TRBD2 (6 bases). Sequences were obtained from peripheral blood. This clonotype originated in a human donor with active or convalescent COVID-19. The donor label of this sample is uncertain. CDR3 coding DNA: TGTGCCTGGAATACGGCGGGATGGGAAGAGACCCAGTACTTC. This codes for CAWNTAGWEETQYF.